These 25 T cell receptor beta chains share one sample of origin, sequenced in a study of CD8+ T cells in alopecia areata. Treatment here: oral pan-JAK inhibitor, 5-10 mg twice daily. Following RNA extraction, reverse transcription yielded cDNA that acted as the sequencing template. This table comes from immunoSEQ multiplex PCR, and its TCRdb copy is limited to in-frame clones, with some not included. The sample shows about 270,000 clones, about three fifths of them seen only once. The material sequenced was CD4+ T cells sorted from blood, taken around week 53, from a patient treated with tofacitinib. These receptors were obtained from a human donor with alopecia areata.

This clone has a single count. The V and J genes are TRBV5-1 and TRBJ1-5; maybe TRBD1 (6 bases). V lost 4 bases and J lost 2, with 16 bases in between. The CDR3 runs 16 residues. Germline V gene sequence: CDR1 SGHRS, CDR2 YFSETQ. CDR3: CASSPGTGYGNQPQHF. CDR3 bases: TGCGCCAGCAGCCCTGGCACAGGGTACGGCAATCAGCCCCAGCATTTT.

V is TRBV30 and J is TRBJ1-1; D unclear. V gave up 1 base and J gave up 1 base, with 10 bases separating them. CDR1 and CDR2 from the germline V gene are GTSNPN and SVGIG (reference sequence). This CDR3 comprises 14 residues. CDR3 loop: CAWSGLAGNTEAFF. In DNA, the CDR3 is TGTGCCTGGAGTGGCCTAGCCGGGAACACTGAAGCTTTCTTT.

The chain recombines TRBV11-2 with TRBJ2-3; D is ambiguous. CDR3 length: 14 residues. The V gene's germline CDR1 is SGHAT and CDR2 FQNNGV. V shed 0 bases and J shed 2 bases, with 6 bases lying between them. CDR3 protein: CASSLERFTDTQYF. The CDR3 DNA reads TGTGCCAGCAGCTTAGAAAGATTCACAGATACGCAGTATTTT.

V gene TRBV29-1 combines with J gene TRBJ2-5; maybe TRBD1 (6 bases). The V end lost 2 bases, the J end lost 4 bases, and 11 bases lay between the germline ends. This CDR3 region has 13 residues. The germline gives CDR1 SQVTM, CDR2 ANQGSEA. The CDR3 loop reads CSVEPSRGETQYF. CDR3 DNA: TGCAGCGTTGAACCCTCCAGGGGAGAGACCCAGTACTTC.

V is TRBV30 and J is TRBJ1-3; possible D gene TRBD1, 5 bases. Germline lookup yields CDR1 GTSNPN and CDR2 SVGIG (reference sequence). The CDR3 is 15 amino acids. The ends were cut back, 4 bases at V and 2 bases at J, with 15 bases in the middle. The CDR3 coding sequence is TGTGCCTGGAATCGGGGCCGGGCCACTGGAAACACCATATATTTT. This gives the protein CAWNRGRATGNTIYF.

The CDR3 sequence is CSATAGGGYTF. CDR3 bases: TGCAGTGCCACCGCGGGCGGGGGCTACACCTTC. The chain recombines TRBV20-1 with TRBJ1-2; D gene uncertain. V was trimmed by 6 bases and J by 8 bases, leaving 13 bases between them. The length of the CDR3 is 11 residues. In germline, CDR1 is DFQATT, CDR2 SNEGSKA (reference sequence).

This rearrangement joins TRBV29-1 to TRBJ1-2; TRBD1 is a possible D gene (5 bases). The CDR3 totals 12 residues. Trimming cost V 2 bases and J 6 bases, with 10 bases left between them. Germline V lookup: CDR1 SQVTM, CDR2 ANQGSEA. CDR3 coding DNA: TGCAGCGTTGAACAACGGGGGAATGGCTACACCTTC. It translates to CSVEQRGNGYTF.

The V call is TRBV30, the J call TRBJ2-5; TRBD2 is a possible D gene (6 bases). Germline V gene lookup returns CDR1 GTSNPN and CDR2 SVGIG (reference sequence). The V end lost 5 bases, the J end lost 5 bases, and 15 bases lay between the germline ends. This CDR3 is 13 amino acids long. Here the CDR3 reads CAWEAGTLETQYF. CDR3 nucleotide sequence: TGTGCCTGGGAAGCTGGGACTCTGGAGACCCAGTACTTC.

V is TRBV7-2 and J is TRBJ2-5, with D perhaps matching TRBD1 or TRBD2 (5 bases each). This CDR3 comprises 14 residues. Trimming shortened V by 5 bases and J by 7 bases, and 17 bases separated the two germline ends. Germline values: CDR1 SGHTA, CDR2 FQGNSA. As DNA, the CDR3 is TGTGCCAGCAGCGGGGCAGGGAGCACGGTGACCCAGTACTTC. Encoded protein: CASSGAGSTVTQYF. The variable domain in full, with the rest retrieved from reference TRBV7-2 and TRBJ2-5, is GAGVSQSPSNKVTEKGKDVELRCDPISGHTALYWYRQSLGQGLEFLIYFQGNSAPDKSGLPSDRFSAERTGGSVSTLTIQRTQQEDSAVYLCASSGAGSTVTQYFGPGTRLLVL.

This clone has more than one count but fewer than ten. CDR3 loop: CASSVGGGFYGYTF. CDR3 coding DNA: TGTGCCAGCAGCGTAGGTGGAGGCTTCTATGGCTACACCTTC. This chain links TRBV9 with TRBJ1-2; D unresolved. CDR1 is SGDLS, CDR2 YYNGEE, per germline. V shed 0 bases and J shed 4 bases, with 10 bases lying between them. The CDR3 extends over 14 amino acids.

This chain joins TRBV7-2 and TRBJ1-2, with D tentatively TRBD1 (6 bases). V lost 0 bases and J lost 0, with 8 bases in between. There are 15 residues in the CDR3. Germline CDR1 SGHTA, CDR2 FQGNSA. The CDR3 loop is CASSLATGSNYGYTF. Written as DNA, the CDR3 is TGTGCCAGCAGCTTAGCCACAGGGTCTAACTATGGCTACACCTTC.

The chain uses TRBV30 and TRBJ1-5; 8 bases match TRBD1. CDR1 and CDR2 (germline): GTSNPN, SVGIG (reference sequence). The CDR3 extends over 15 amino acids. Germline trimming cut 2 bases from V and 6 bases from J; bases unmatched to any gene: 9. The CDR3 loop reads CAWSLPRTGRQPQHF. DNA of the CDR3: TGTGCCTGGAGTCTCCCTCGGACAGGGCGTCAGCCCCAGCATTTT.

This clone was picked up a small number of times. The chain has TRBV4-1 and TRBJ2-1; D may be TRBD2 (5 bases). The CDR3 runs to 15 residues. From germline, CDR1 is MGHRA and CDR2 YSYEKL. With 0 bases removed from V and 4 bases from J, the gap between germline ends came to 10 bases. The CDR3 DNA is TGCGCCAGCAGCCAAGACCGAGGGTTATACAATGAGCAGTTCTTC. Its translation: CASSQDRGLYNEQFF.

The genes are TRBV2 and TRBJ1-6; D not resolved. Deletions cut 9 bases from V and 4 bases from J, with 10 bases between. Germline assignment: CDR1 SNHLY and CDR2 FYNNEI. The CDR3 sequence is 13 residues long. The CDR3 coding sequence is TGTGCCAGTATGGCGGATTATAATTCACCCCTCCACTTT. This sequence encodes CASMADYNSPLHF.

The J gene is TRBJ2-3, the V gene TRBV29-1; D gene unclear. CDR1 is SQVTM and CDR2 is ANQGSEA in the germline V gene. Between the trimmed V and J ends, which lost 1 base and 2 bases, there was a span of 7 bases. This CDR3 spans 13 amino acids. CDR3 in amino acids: CSVEVGPTDTQYF. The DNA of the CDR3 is TGCAGCGTTGAAGTCGGTCCCACAGATACGCAGTATTTT.

DNA for the CDR3: TGTGCCAGCAGCTTATACGGCGGACAGGGCTCTGGAAACACCATATATTTT. Encoded protein: CASSLYGGQGSGNTIYF. The chain links TRBV7-3 to TRBJ1-3, with TRBD1 identical over 8 bases. This CDR3 is built from 17 residues. Trimming removed 2 bases from V and 0 bases from J; junction bases left unmatched: 6. Germline V gene sequence: CDR1 SGHTA, CDR2 FQGTGA.

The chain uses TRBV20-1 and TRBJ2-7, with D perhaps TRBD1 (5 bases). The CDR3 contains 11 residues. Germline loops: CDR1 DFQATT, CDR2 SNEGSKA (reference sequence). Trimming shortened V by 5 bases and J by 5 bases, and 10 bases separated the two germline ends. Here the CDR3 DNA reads TGCAGTGCTCCTCAGGGAAACGAGCAGTACTTC. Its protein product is CSAPQGNEQYF.

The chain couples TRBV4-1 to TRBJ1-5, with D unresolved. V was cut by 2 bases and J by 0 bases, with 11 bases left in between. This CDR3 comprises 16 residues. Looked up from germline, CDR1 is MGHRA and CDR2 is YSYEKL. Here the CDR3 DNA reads TGCGCCAGCAGCCAAATTCCCGGGGATAGCAATCAGCCCCAGCATTTT. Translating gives CASSQIPGDSNQPQHF.

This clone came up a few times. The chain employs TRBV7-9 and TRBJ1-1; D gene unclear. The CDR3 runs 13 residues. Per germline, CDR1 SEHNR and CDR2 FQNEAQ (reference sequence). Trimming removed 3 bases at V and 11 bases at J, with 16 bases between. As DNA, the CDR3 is TGTGCCAGCAGCTTCGGTCTTGATAGGAATGCTTTCTTT. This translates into CASSFGLDRNAFF.

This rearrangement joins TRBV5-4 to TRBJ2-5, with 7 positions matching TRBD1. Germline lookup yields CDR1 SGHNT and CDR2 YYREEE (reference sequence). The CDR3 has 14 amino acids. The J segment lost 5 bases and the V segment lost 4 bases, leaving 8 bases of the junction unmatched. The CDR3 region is CASSQRQGYETQYF. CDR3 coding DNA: TGTGCCAGCAGCCAGAGACAGGGTTACGAGACCCAGTACTTC.

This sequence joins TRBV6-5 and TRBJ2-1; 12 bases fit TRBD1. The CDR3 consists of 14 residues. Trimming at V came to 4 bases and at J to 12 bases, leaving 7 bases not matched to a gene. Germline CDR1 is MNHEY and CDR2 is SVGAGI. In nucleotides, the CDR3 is TGTGCCAGCAGTTTCGGGACAGGGGGCTATGGGCAGTTCTTC. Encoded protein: CASSFGTGGYGQFF.

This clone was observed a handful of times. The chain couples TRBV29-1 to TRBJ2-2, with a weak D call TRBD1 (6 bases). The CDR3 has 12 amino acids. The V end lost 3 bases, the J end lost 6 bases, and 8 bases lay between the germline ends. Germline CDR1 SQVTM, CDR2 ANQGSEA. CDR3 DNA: TGCAGCGTTGATACAGGGCCCGGGGAGCTGTTTTTT. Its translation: CSVDTGPGELFF.

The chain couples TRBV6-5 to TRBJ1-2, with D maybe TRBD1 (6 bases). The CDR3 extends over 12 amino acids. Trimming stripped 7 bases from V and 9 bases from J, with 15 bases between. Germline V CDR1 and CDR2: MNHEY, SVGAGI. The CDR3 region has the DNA TGTGCCAGCAAACAGGGTGAACTCCGCTACACCTTC. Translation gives CASKQGELRYTF.

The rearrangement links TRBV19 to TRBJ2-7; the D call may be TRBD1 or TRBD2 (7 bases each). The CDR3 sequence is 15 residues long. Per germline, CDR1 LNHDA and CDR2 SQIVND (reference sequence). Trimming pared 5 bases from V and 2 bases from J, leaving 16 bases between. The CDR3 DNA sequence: TGTGCCAGTAGTTCAGGGGGGGGTCAAACCTACGAGCAGTACTTC. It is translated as CASSSGGGQTYEQYF.

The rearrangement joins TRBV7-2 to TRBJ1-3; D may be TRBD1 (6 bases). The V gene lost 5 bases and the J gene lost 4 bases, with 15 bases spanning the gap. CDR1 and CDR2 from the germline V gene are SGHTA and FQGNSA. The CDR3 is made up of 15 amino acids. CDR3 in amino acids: CASSREAGAGNTIYF. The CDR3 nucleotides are TGTGCCAGCAGCCGGGAAGCAGGGGCGGGAAACACCATATATTTT.